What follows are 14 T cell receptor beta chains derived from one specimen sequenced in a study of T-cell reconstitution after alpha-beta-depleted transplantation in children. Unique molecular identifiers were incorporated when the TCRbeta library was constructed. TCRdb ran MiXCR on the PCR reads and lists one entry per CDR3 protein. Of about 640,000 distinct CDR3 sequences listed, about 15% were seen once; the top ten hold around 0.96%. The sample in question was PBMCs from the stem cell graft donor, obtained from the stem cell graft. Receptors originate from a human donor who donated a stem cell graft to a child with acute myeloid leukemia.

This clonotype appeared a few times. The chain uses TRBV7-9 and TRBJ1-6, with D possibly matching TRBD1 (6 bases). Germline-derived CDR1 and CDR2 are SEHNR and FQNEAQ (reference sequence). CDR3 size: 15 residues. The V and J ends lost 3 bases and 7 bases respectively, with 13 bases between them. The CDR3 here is CASSFPDRPNSPLHF. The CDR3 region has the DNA TGTGCCAGCAGCTTTCCCGACAGGCCGAATTCACCCCTCCACTTT.

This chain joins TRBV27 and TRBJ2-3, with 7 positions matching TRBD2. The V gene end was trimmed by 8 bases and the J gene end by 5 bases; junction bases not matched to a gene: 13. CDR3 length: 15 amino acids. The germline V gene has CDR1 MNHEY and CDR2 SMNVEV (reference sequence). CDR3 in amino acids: CASGLGGTGGDTQYF. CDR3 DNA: TGTGCCAGCGGCCTCGGGGGGACGGGAGGAGATACGCAGTATTTT.

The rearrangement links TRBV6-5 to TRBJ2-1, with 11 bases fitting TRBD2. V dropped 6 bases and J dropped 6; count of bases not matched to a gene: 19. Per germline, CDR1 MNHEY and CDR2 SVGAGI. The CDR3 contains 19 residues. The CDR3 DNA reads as TGTGCCAGCAGCTTAGCGGGGGGGCGGAGAGGGACACACCGCAATGAGCAGTTCTTC. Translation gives CASSLAGGRRGTHRNEQFF.

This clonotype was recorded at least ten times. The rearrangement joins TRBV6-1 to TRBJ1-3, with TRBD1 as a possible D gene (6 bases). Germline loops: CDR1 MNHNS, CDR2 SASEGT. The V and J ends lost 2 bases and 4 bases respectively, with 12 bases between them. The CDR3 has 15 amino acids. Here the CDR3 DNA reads TGTGCCAGCAGTGAAACTGGGACACCCGGAAACACCATATATTTT. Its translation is CASSETGTPGNTIYF.

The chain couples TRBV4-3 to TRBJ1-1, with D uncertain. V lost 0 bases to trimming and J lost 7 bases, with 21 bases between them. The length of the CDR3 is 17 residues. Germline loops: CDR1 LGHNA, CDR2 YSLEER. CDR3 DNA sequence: TGCGCCAGCAGCCAAGACCGGGATCCGGGAGGACGACTTGAAGCTTTCTTT. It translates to CASSQDRDPGGRLEAFF.

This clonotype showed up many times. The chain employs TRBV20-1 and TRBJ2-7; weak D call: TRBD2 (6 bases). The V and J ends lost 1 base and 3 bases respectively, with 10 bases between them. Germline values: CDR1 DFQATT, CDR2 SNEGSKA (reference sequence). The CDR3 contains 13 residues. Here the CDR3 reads CSARVTGSYEQYF. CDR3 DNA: TGCAGTGCTAGAGTCACCGGGAGCTACGAGCAGTACTTC.

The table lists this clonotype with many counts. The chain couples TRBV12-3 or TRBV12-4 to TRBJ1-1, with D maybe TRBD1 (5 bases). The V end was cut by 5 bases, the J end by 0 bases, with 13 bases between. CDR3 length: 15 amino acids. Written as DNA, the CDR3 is TGTGCCAGCAGTCCCTCGACAGCCATGAACACTGAAGCTTTCTTT. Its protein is CASSPSTAMNTEAFF.

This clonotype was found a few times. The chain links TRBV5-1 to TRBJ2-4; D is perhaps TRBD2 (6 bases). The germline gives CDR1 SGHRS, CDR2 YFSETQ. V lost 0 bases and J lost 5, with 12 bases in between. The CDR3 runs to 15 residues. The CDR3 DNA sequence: TGCGCCAGCAGCTTGGAGACGCGGGGCGAAAACATTCAGTACTTC. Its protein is CASSLETRGENIQYF.

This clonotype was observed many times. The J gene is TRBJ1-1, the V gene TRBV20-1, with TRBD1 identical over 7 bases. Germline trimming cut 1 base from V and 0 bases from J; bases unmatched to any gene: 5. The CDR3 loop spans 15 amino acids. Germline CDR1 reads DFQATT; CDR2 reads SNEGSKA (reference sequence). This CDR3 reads CSARVLQGMNTEAFF. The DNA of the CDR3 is TGCAGTGCTAGAGTCCTACAGGGGATGAACACTGAAGCTTTCTTT.

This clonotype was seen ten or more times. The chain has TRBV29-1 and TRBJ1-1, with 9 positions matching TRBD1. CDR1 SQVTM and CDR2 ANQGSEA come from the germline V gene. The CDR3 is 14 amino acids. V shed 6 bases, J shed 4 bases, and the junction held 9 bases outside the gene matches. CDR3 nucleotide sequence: TGCAGCGTCGGGCTCGGGACAGGGCCCACTGAAGCTTTCTTT. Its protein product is CSVGLGTGPTEAFF.

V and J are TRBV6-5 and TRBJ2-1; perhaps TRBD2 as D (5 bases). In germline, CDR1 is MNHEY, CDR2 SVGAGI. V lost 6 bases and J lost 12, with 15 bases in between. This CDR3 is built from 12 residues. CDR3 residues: CASSLGVGRQFF. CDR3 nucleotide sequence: TGTGCCAGCAGCCTCGGGGTGGGCCGGCAGTTCTTC.

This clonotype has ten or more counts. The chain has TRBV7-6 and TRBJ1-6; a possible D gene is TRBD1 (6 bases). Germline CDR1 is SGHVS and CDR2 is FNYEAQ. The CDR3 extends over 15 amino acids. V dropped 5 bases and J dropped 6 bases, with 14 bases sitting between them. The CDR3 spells CASSGSGGRNSPLHF. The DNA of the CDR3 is TGTGCCAGCAGCGGAAGCGGGGGCCGTAATTCACCCCTCCACTTT.

The CDR3 nucleotides read TGTGCCAGCAGCTTAGGAGGGTCCAAAAACATTCAGTACTTC. This sequence encodes CASSLGGSKNIQYF. The V and J genes are TRBV27 and TRBJ2-4, with D maybe TRBD2 (6 bases). Trimming removed 6 bases at V and 2 bases at J, with 11 bases between. Germline V gene sequence: CDR1 MNHEY, CDR2 SMNVEV (reference sequence). This CDR3 contains 14 residues.

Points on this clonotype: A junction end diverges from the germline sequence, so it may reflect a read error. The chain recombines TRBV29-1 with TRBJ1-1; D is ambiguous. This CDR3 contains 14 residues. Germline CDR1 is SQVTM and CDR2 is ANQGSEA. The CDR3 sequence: CSVEASSLNTEAFF. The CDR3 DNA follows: TGCAGCGTCGAAGCGAGCAGCCTGAACACTGAAGCTTTCTTT.